This T cell receptor beta chain derives from a study of cytotoxic CD8 clonotypes in ibrutinib-treated CLL. Study-level information: Responses comprised some 24 partial and 2 complete; at median approximately six years, approximately 14 remained remitted and roughly twelve progressed. The response samples were taken once patients had been treated for a median of approximately 13 months, range 6 to 36. Study-wide results and caveats: Clonality (at baseline) was higher than in age-matched healthy donors and tracked circulating CD8+ T-cell counts. Lymph node repertoires were not studied, and sampling times were unmatched.

The repertoire was sequenced with immunoSEQ multiplex PCR; TCRdb's copy has only in-frame clones and lacks some. The profile shows fewer than 400,000 clones, about 64% of them singletons. The CDR3 totals 16 residues. The junction had 6 bases not matched to a gene; V was cut back by 4 bases and J by 5 bases. Germline loops: CDR1 SGHRS, CDR2 YFSETQ. To note about this clone: Its antigen is unidentified.

Sequenced here: PBMCs, sampled after 36 months of ibrutinib treatment. The chain links TRBV5-1 to TRBJ2-1; 13 bases are shared with TRBD2. The clonotype originates from a human donor with chronic lymphocytic leukemia. As DNA, the CDR3 is TGCGCCAGCAGCCTACTAGCGGGGGGGCGAAACAATGAGCAGTTCTTC. Protein product: CASSLLAGGRNNEQFF.